The clone carrying this T cell receptor (beta chain) was observed a few times. The entry originates in a study of blood T cells in healthy people across ages. Germline V gene data show CDR1 as SGHTA and CDR2 as FQGNSA. CDR3 length: 16 residues. The junction had 11 bases not matched to a gene; V was cut back by 2 bases and J by 9 bases. Together with a sample-barcoded 5' primer, a J-beta primer mix was included in a second PCR lasting about 7 to 12 cycles. MiXCR, applied by TCRdb to the 5' RACE reads, yields one record per CDR3 protein. This repertoire shows 900,000 to 950,000 distinct CDR3 sequences, roughly 29% found once; its top ten account for 10%. This sample was shared with a second study, whose subject was T cells of mothers and their children. As reported in that work: Each donor was one of three healthy Caucasian mothers or one of their six children.

This sequence originates from a woman aged 40-49 years in good health. The sample taken for sequencing was blood. The genes are TRBV7-2 and TRBJ2-3; TRBD2 matches at 10 bases. CDR3 in amino acids: CASSLPGLALVGTQYF. As DNA, the CDR3 is TGTGCCAGCAGCTTACCGGGACTAGCGCTTGTCGGCACGCAGTATTTT.